This T cell receptor beta chain was profiled in a study of cytomegalovirus exposure and HLA in healthy donors. About this clone: Its cognate antigen is unknown.

The germline gives CDR1 WNHNN, CDR2 SYGVQD (reference sequence). This CDR3 region has 19 residues. The junction had 11 bases not matched to a gene; V was cut back by 2 bases and J by 3 bases. A multiplex PCR was run with 60 Vbeta primers and 13 Jbeta primers. Assay used: immunoSEQ multiplex PCR; TCRdb lists only in-frame clones, some missing. The table has fewer than 250,000 clones, around 80% seen once. The study, taken as a whole, reports: Altogether, 150 or so TCR beta chains were recorded as cytomegalovirus-associated. TCR beta chain V- and J-gene trimming was linked, in a later analysis, to a missense variant in DCLRE1C. The classifier reportedly diagnosed cytomegalovirus status with high sensitivity and specificity.

This receptor was taken from a middle-aged man in good health and CMV-seropositive. The chain combines TRBV10-1 with TRBJ2-1; 12 bases are a match to TRBD2. The sequencing input was PBMCs. The CDR3 region has the DNA TGCGCCAGCAGTGAGCGGACTAGCGGGGCCACCCCCAACTACAATGAGCAGTTCTTC. Amino acids: CASSERTSGATPNYNEQFF.